The next 7 T cell receptor beta chains were all read from a single sample in a study of OX40 agonist ivuxolimab in advanced cancers. Assay used: immunoSEQ multiplex PCR; TCRdb lists only in-frame clones, some missing. The sample yields some 63,000 clones, roughly 84% seen once. Source: CD4+ or CD8+ T cells sorted from blood, taken in a trial of the OX40 agonist ivuxolimab. These receptors all come from an adult with an advanced solid tumor such as melanoma, head and neck, liver or kidney cancer.

This chain uses TRBV7-2 with TRBJ1-4; D is unclear. In germline, CDR1 is SGHTA, CDR2 FQGNSA. Trimming shortened V by 0 bases and J by 3 bases, and 14 bases separated the two germline ends. The CDR3 loop spans 17 amino acids. The CDR3 coding sequence is TGTGCCAGCAGCTTAGCCAACGAAGGGATCCCTAATGAAAAACTGTTTTTT. Translated: CASSLANEGIPNEKLFF.

J is TRBJ2-5 and V is TRBV11-3; D ambiguous. Between the trimmed V and J ends, which lost 5 bases and 2 bases, there was a span of 12 bases. Germline CDR1 reads SGHNT; CDR2 reads YENEEA. This CDR3 region has 14 residues. CDR3 DNA sequence: TGTGCCAGCAGCCCGACTCCCAGGCAAGAGACCCAGTACTTC. Its translation is CASSPTPRQETQYF.

The chain carries TRBV5-1 and TRBJ2-3; TRBD2 is a possible D gene (6 bases). This CDR3 is 14 amino acids long. The V gene lost 4 bases and the J gene lost 7 bases, with 16 bases spanning the gap. Germline lookup yields CDR1 SGHRS and CDR2 YFSETQ. The CDR3 reads CASSPGTRTYTQYF. The CDR3 DNA reads as TGCGCCAGCAGCCCCGGGACTCGAACCTATACGCAGTATTTT. The variable domain in full, with the rest retrieved from reference TRBV5-1 and TRBJ2-3, is KAGVTQTPRYLIKTRGQQVTLSCSPISGHRSVSWYQQTPGQGLQFLFEYFSETQRNKGNFPGRFSGRQFSNSRSEMNVSTLELGDSALYLCASSPGTRTYTQYFGPGTRLTVL.

The chain is built from TRBV7-2 and TRBJ2-1; D not resolved. Trimming shortened V by 0 bases and J by 3 bases, and 6 bases separated the two germline ends. Per the germline V gene, CDR1 is SGHTA and CDR2 is FQGNSA. The CDR3 length is 14 residues. This CDR3 reads CASSLAVIYNEQFF. The CDR3 DNA is TGTGCCAGCAGCTTAGCGGTGATCTACAATGAGCAGTTCTTC. Combining the CDR3 with reference TRBV7-2 and TRBJ2-1 gives the whole variable domain GAGVSQSPSNKVTEKGKDVELRCDPISGHTALYWYRQSLGQGLEFLIYFQGNSAPDKSGLPSDRFSAERTGGSVSTLTIQRTQQEDSAVYLCASSLAVIYNEQFFGPGTRLTVL.

This clone was seen only a few times. The chain links TRBV6-4 to TRBJ1-1, with D possibly being TRBD1 (5 bases). Germline-derived CDR1 and CDR2 are MRHNA and SNTAGT. V lost 5 bases to trimming and J lost 2 bases, with 12 bases between them. The CDR3 has 14 amino acids. The CDR3 is CASSPSQGNTEAFF. As DNA, the CDR3 is TGTGCCAGCAGTCCCTCGCAGGGTAACACTGAAGCTTTCTTT.

This clone appeared a single time. The V call is TRBV30, the J call TRBJ1-5; D is unresolved. Trimming cost V 4 bases and J 0 bases, with 10 bases left between them. Per the germline V gene, CDR1 is GTSNPN and CDR2 is SVGIG (reference sequence). This CDR3 has 14 amino acids. The chain's CDR3 is CAWKPSSSNQPQHF. CDR3 nucleotide sequence: TGTGCCTGGAAGCCCAGTTCTAGCAATCAGCCCCAGCATTTT. Supplemented by reference TRBV30 and TRBJ1-5, the full variable domain reads SQTIHQWPATLVQPVGSPLSLECTVEGTSNPNLYWYRQAAGRGLQLLFYSVGIGQISSEVPQNLSASRPQDRQFILSSKKLLLSDSGFYLCAWKPSSSNQPQHFGDGTRLSIL.

This clone has a handful of counts. The chain uses TRBV7-8 and TRBJ1-3; tentatively, D is TRBD1 (5 bases). Germline CDR1 is SGHVS and CDR2 is FQNEAQ. V lost 1 base, J lost 3 bases, and 7 bases lay in between. This CDR3 has 14 residues. The CDR3 is CASSLGGVGNTIYF. DNA for the CDR3: TGTGCCAGCAGCTTAGGGGGGGTTGGAAACACCATATATTTT.